The rows below give T cell receptor beta chains drawn from one sample of a study of Graves' ophthalmopathy and Graves' hyperthyroidism. TCRdb used MiXCR to reprocess the multiplex PCR reads, holding one entry per CDR3 protein. The repertoire holds around 1.1 million distinct CDR3 sequences, with about 36% as singletons. The specimen sequenced was peripheral blood or thyroid tissue (not recorded which). These receptors were collected from an adult man with Graves' hyperthyroidism. The CDR3 runs from the conserved cysteine through the conserved F or W. The D gene is left open where the match is weak. Size values are once, few and many counts, or a class for expanded clones, and some rows have none.

TRBD2	TRBV5-6	TRBJ2-7	.	TGTGCCAGCAGCAGGACTAGCGGGAGAGTTTACGAGCAGTACTTC	CASSRTSGRVYEQYF
.	TRBV15	TRBJ1-5	many	TGTGCCACCAGCAGAGAGGGAGATCAGCCCCAGCATTTT	CATSREGDQPQHF
.	TRBV20-1	TRBJ1-5	few	TGCAGTGCTAGAGGGGACGACAATCAGCCCCAGCATTTT	CSARGDDNQPQHF
TRBD2	TRBV20-1	TRBJ2-7	many	TGCAGTGCAGAGCTAGCGGGAGCATCCTACGAGCAGTACTTC	CSAELAGASYEQYF
.	TRBV24-1	TRBJ2-7	many	TGTGCCACCAGTGATTGGGACTACGAGCAGTACTTC	CATSDWDYEQYF
.	TRBV27	TRBJ1-5	few	TGTGCCAGCAGTCCGGGACTGCCATCAGGGCCCCAGCATTTT	CASSPGLPSGPQHF
.	TRBV7-9	TRBJ1-2	many	TGTGCCAGCAGCTTAGGACAGGCGGCTGGCTACACCTTC	CASSLGQAAGYTF
.	TRBV6-6	TRBJ1-2	few	TGTGCCAGCAGAAACTGGGACCTTTACTATGGCTACACCTTC	CASRNWDLYYGYTF
.	TRBV10-2	TRBJ1-1	.	TGCGCCAGCAGTGAGGGCGGCGGACTCACTGAAGCTTTCTTT	CASSEGGGLTEAFF
.	TRBV7-9	TRBJ1-5	.	TGTGCCAGCAGCTTTCGGGGGGCCGCCCAAGAGACCCAGCATTTT	CASSFRGAAQETQHF
TRBD1	TRBV4-1	TRBJ1-5	.	TGCGCCAGCAGCCAACGCTGGGGACAGGGCAATCAGCCCCAGCATTTT	CASSQRWGQGNQPQHF
.	TRBV4-2	TRBJ2-7	few	TGTGCCAGCAGCCAAGAACGGGGACGGCTCTCGGGGGAGCAGTACTTC	CASSQERGRLSGEQYF
TRBD2	TRBV5-8	TRBJ2-7	few	TGTGCCAGCAGCTTTTTGTCTAGCGGGAAAGGGGGCTCCGAGCAGTACTTC	CASSFLSSGKGGSEQYF
.	TRBV7-9	TRBJ1-2	many	TGTGCCAGCAGCAGACAGGACTTCAACTATGGCTACACCTTC	CASSRQDFNYGYTF
.	TRBV20-1	TRBJ1-5	.	TGCAGTGCTAGAGTCCAGGGGAGTATGAATCAGCCCCAGCATTTT	CSARVQGSMNQPQHF
TRBD1	TRBV5-1	TRBJ2-5	.	TGCGCCAGCAGCTGGGTGACAGGGTTCCAAGAGACCCAGTACTTC	CASSWVTGFQETQYF
.	TRBV25-1	TRBJ2-2	.	TGTGCCAGCCTAGCCTGGGGAGGGGAGCTGTTTTTT	CASLAWGGELFF
TRBD2	TRBV11-2	TRBJ2-3	.	TGTGCCAGCAGCACCACTAGCGGAGATACAGATACGCAGTATTTT	CASSTTSGDTDTQYF
.	TRBV4-3	TRBJ1-2	few	TGCGCCAGCAGCCAAGATAGGTGGAACGCTAACTATGGCTACACCTTC	CASSQDRWNANYGYTF
.	TRBV6-6	TRBJ1-4	many	TGTGCCAGCAGTCAACGCGGTGGACCAGGCCTCCGACTGTTTTTT	CASSQRGGPGLRLFF
TRBD1	TRBV6-6	TRBJ2-2	.	TGTGCCAGCATTCTGACAGGGGTGGACACCGGGGAGCTGTTTTTT	CASILTGVDTGELFF
TRBD1	TRBV25-1	TRBJ1-1	.	TGTGCCAGCAGTCAACAAGGGACAGGGACTGAAGCTTTCTTT	CASSQQGTGTEAFF
TRBD1	TRBV10-3	TRBJ2-2	many	TGTGCCATCAGCGTCCGCGCCGGGACAGGGGATCCCGGGGAGCTGTTTTTT	CAISVRAGTGDPGELFF
.	TRBV4-3	TRBJ1-2	few	TGCGCCAGCAGCCAAGATGTCAGGATCGGGTATGGCTACACCTTC	CASSQDVRIGYGYTF
TRBD1	TRBV2	TRBJ1-2	many	TGTGCCAGCAGTAAGACAGGGAGTGGCTACACCTTC	CASSKTGSGYTF
.	TRBV7-9	TRBJ1-1	few	TGTGCCAGCAGCCAAGCAGGGACCTTAACCGGGAACACTGAAGCTTTCTTT	CASSQAGTLTGNTEAFF
.	TRBV14	TRBJ1-2	few	TGTGCCAGCAGCCAGGCTCGGCGCGATGGCTACACCTTC	CASSQARRDGYTF
.	TRBV29-1	TRBJ1-2	.	TGCAGCAGTATGGGGCGGGGAATAGTCTATGGCTACACCTTC	CSSMGRGIVYGYTF
.	TRBV20-1	TRBJ2-5	few	TGCAGTGCGAGGGATGTACGAACTCAAGAGACCCAGTACTTC	CSARDVRTQETQYF